The source of this TCR beta chain is a study of blood T cell repertoires in COVID-19 (dated by TCRdb to about 2020). Background for the entire study: Samples covering the acute and convalescent phases of COVID-19 were provided by collaborators in the United States, Italy and Spain. Where available, HLA class I and class II types were obtained from metadata supplied by the sample provider rather than from assay-based typing. The material from the prospective study consisted of cDNA or gDNA derived from T cells, B-cell-depleted T cells, or PBMCs. Samples came from the ongoing ImmuneRACE study (first 160 participants) plus 1,254 subjects from 6 global collaborators. The sample metadata nearly always contained a de-identified subject ID, COVID-19 status, age in years and sex. Subjects who had been exposed to COVID-19, were actively infected with it, or had recovered from it provided the deeply sampled blood TCRbeta repertoires that made up the dataset. The repertoires were made available in a free public database intended to serve as a resource for research on the immune response to SARS-CoV-2. General findings and caveats noted by the study authors: The quantity of clinical and demographic metadata differed by source and by participant and was supplied without curation.

In Seattle, one collaborating source enrolled patients while the infection was active and tracked those patients longitudinally over the course of disease. Each collaborating institution followed its own protocols to collect whole blood in K2EDTA tubes. For TCRbeta analysis, collaborators shipped samples in one of three forms: frozen whole blood, isolated PBMCs, or DNA extracted from either of those sample types. The immunoSEQ Assay, a bias-controlled multiplex PCR, was used to amplify TCRbeta CDR3 regions from genomic DNA. For the original study's pipeline: Within the assay, amplification of reference gene primers was used to estimate how many nucleated cells each sample contained. Sequence reads were collapsed and filtered to measure the absolute abundance of every unique TCRbeta CDR3 rearrangement. For each sample, productive Simpson clonality was calculated as the square root of Simpson's diversity index over productive rearrangements. Here the immuneACCESS table is served through TCRdb, limited to in-frame sequences with V and J called. Missing clones are a known gap in these copies; in checked studies unresolved V genes cover under half, and the rest lacks a known reason. V, J and clone size reflect that table, while D and trimming were determined from the DNA. In all, the sample holds a few hundred thousand clones, and around 92% of those were seen once. The ten largest make up around 10% of the sample.

Regarding this clone: No antigen is known for it. Per-base quality was not reported, and no clone a single base away is much larger than it.

The source of this sequence is a woman in her 30s with COVID-19, enrolled during active disease. The specimen was peripheral blood.

The DNA sequence is TGTGCCAGCAGTTTTTTGGGTCCGGGAGCTGAAGCTTTCTTT. This sequence encodes CASSFLGPGAEAFF. Rearrangement joined TRBV27 to TRBJ1-1; no D gene is confidently identified. CDR1 and CDR2 are read off the germline V gene (reference sequence) as MNHEY and SMNVEV. V is clipped by 3 bases and J by 6 bases, and the sequence between their germline boundaries is 14 bases long. Measured from the cysteine to the phenylalanine, the CDR3 is 14 residues long. Only the CDR3 DNA is retained, 42 bases long and in frame from the first base.